This TCR beta chain was sequenced in a study of blood T cell repertoires in COVID-19. Within the 2 weeks before study entry, each person in the exposed group met a COVID-19 case. This table comes from immunoSEQ multiplex PCR, and its TCRdb copy is limited to in-frame clones, with some not included. The data contain hundreds of thousands of clones, 80% to 90% of them singletons. The CDR3 is 16 residues long. Germline lookup yields CDR1 SGHRS and CDR2 YFSETQ. The V gene end was trimmed by 4 bases and the J gene end by 1 base; junction bases not matched to a gene: 9. The source is a man aged 50 to 60 who had been exposed to COVID-19. The sequenced sample was PBMCs or T cells enriched from blood (not recorded which). V usage is TRBV5-1 and J usage is TRBJ1-2; 8 bases map to TRBD1. In DNA, the CDR3 is TGCGCCAGCAGCACCCTCGGACAGGGTCTTAACTATGGCTACACCTTC. Its protein is CASSTLGQGLNYGYTF.